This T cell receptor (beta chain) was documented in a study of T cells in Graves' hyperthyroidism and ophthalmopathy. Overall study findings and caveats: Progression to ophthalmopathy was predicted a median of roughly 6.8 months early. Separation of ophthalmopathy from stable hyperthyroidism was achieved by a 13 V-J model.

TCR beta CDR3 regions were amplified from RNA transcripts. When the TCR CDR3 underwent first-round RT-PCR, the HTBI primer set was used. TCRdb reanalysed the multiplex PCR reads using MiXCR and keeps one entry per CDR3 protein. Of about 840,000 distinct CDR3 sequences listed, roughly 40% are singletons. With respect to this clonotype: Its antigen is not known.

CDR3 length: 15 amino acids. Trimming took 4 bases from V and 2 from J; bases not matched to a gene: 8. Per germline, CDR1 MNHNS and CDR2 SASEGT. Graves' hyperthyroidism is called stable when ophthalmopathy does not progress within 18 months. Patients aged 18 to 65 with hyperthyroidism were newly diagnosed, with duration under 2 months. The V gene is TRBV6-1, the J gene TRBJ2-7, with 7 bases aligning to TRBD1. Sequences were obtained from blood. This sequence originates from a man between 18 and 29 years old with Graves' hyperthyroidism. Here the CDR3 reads CASSADRVSPYEQYF. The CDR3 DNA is TGTGCCAGCAGTGCCGACAGGGTGTCCCCCTACGAGCAGTACTTC.